This TCR beta chain originates from a study of blood T cell repertoires in COVID-19 (dated by TCRdb to the early 2020s). About the full investigation: Samples covering the acute and convalescent phases of COVID-19 were provided by collaborators in the United States, Italy and Spain. The material from the prospective study consisted of cDNA or gDNA derived from T cells, B-cell-depleted T cells, or PBMCs. Deeply sampled blood TCRbeta repertoires from subjects exposed to, actively infected with, or recovered from COVID-19 were included in the dataset. The repertoires were released in a freely available public database intended as a resource for research on the immune response to SARS-CoV-2. The samples were drawn from the first 160 participants of the ongoing ImmuneRACE study and from 1,254 subjects provided by 6 global collaborators. The sample metadata nearly always contained a de-identified subject ID, COVID-19 status, age in years and sex. HLA class I and class II types, where available, came from metadata supplied by the sample provider rather than from assay-based typing. Overall study results and their limits: How much clinical and demographic metadata was included differed by source and by participant, and the metadata was provided uncurated.

The immunoSEQ Assay, a bias-controlled multiplex PCR, was used to amplify TCRbeta CDR3 regions from genomic DNA. The study's processing was this. Nucleated cell counts per sample were estimated from amplification of reference gene primers within the assay. Sequence reads were collapsed and filtered to measure the absolute abundance of every unique TCRbeta CDR3 rearrangement. For each sample, productive Simpson clonality was calculated as the square root of Simpson's diversity index over productive rearrangements. TCRdb carries this immuneACCESS record with in-frame sequences only. Its versions omit some clonotypes, under half of them owing to an unresolved V gene in the studies checked, with the rest unexplained. V and J calls and clone size come straight from that table; D and trimming were deduced from the DNA. In all, the sample holds a few hundred thousand clones, and more than 75% of those were seen once. Approximately 6.2% of the sample is taken by the ten largest.

From a lookup of the germline V gene (reference sequence), CDR1 and CDR2 are LNHDA and SQIVND. V is cut by 3 bases and J by 1 base, and the space between the germline ends is 17 bases. The cysteine opens and the phenylalanine closes a CDR3 of 17 amino acids. CDR3 DNA only is kept here, 51 bases in frame from base 1. Another Seattle source contributed samples from volunteer blood donors who had recovered from COVID-19. Collaborating institutions collected whole blood in K2EDTA tubes following their own protocols. For TCRbeta analysis, collaborators shipped samples in one of three forms: frozen whole blood, isolated PBMCs, or DNA extracted from either of those sample types. This clone was picked up a small number of times. Its antigen is unknown. Qualities for individual bases were not recorded, and no much larger clone is one base off.

This clonotype was obtained from a man aged 60 to 69 who had recovered from COVID-19. The chain links TRBV19 with TRBJ2-3; a tentative D call is TRBD1 (5 bases match). The sequenced material came from peripheral blood. Read as DNA, the sequence is TGTGCCAGTAGTATTGGACAAGCCCAACGTCGCACAGATACGCAGTATTTT. It translates to CASSIGQAQRRTDTQYF.